The clone carrying this TCR beta chain showed up many times. The data were taken from a study of glioma-infiltrating T cells. The germline V gene encodes CDR1 MNHNS and CDR2 SASEGT. The trim removed 6 bases at V and 2 bases at J, leaving 4 bases unmatched. The CDR3 length is 15 residues. Amplification of TCR alpha and beta CDR3 regions from RNA used iRepertoire nested multiplex PCR. One-step reverse transcription and amplification started from roughly 100-400 ng of tissue mRNA or PBMC total RNA. In TCRdb, the multiplex PCR reads were re-called with MiXCR into one record per CDR3 protein. In the table there are about 89,000 distinct CDR3 sequences, about 23% of which are singletons.

Material: glioma tissue, nonneoplastic brain tissue, or PBMCs (not recorded which). The gene calls are TRBV6-1 and TRBJ2-3; 11 nucleotides line up with TRBD2. The origin of this receptor is a human donor with low-grade glioma or glioblastoma, undergoing nonglioma brain surgery, or in good health (not recorded which). This chain's CDR3 is CASSRLAGYTDTQYF. DNA for the CDR3: TGTGCCAGCAGCCGACTAGCGGGGTACACAGATACGCAGTATTTT.